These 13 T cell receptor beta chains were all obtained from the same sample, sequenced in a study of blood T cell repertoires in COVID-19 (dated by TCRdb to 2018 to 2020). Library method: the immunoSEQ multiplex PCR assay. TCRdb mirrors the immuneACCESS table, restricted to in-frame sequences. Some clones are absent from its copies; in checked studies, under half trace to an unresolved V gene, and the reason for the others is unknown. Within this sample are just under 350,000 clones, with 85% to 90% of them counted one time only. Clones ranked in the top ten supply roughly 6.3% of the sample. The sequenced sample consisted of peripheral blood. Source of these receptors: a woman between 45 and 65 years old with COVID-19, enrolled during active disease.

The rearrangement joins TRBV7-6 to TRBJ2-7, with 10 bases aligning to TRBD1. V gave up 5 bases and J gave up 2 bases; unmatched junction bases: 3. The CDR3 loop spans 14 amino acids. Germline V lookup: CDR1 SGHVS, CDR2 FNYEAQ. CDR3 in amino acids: CASSRDRGAYEQYF. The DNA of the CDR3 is TGTGCCAGCAGCCGGGACAGGGGTGCCTACGAGCAGTACTTC.

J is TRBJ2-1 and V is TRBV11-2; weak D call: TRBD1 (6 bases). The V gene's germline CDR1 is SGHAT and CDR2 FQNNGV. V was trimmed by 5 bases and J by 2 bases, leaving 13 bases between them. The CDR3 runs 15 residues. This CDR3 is CASSPPRQAYNEQFF. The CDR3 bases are TGTGCCAGCAGCCCTCCGCGACAGGCCTACAATGAGCAGTTCTTC.

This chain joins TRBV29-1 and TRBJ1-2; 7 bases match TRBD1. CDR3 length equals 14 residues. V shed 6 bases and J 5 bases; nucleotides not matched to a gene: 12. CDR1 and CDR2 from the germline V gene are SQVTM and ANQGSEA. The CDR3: CSVGVSGTDYGYTF. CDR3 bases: TGCAGCGTCGGAGTTTCCGGGACAGATTATGGCTACACCTTC.

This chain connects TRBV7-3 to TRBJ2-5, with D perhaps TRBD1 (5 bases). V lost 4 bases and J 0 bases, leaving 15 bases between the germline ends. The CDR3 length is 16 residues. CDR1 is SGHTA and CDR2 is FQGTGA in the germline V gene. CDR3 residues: CASSSRAAGYQETQYF. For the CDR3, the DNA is TGTGCCAGCAGCTCACGGGCGGCAGGGTACCAAGAGACCCAGTACTTC.

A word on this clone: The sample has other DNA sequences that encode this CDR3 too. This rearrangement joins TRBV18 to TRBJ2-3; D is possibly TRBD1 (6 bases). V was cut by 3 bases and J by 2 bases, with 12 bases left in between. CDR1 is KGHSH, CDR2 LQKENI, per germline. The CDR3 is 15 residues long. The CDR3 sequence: CASSPGQGNTDTQYF. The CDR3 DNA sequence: TGTGCCAGCTCACCTGGGCAGGGGAACACAGATACGCAGTATTTT.

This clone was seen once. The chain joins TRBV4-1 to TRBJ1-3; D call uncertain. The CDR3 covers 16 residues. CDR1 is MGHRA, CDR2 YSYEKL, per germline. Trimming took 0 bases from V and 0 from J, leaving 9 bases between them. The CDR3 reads CASSQDKAGSGNTIYF. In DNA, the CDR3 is TGCGCCAGCAGCCAAGATAAAGCAGGCTCTGGAAACACCATATATTTT.

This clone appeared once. CDR3 residues: CASSSDHTGELFF. CDR3 nucleotides: TGTGCCAGCAGCTCAGATCACACCGGGGAGCTGTTTTTT. This chain joins TRBV7-2 and TRBJ2-2; D is uncertain. The CDR3 runs to 13 residues. V gave up 4 bases and J gave up 3 bases, with 6 bases separating them. The germline gives CDR1 SGHTA, CDR2 FQGNSA.

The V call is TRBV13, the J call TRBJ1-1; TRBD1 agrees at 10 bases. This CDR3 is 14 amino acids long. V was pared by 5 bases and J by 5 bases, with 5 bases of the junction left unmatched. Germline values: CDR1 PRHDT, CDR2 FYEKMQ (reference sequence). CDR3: CASSTWDRGTEAFF. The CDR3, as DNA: TGTGCCAGCAGCACCTGGGACAGGGGTACTGAAGCTTTCTTT.

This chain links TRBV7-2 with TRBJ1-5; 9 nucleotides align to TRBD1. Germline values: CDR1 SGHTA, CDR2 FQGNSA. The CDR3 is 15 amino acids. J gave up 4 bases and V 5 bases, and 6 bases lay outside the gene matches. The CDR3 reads CASSVQTGGNQPQHF. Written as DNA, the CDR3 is TGTGCCAGCAGCGTCCAGACAGGGGGGAATCAGCCCCAGCATTTT.

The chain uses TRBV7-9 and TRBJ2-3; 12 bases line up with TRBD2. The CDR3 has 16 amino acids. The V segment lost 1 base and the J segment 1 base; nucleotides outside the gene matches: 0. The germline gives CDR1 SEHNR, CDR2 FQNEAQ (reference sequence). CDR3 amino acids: CASSLGLAGGTDTQYF. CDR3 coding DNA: TGTGCCAGCAGCTTAGGACTAGCGGGGGGCACAGATACGCAGTATTTT.

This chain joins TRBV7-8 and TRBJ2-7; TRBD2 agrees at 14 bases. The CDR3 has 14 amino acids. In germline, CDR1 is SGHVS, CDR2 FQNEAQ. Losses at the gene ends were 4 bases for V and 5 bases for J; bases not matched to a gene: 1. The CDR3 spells CASSWTSGRNEQYF. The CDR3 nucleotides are TGTGCCAGCAGCTGGACTAGCGGGAGGAACGAGCAGTACTTC. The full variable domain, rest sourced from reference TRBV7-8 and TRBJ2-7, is GAGVSQSPRYKVAKRGQDVALRCDPISGHVSLFWYQQALGQGPEFLTYFQNEAQLDKSGLPSDRFFAERPEGSVSTLKIQRTQQEDSAVYLCASSWTSGRNEQYFGPGTRLTVT.

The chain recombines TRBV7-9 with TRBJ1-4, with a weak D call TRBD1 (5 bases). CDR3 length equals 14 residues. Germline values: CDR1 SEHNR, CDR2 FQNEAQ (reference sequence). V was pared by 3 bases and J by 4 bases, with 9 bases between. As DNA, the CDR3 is TGTGCCAGCAGCTTGGGACTGATTAATGAAAAACTGTTTTTT. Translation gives CASSLGLINEKLFF.

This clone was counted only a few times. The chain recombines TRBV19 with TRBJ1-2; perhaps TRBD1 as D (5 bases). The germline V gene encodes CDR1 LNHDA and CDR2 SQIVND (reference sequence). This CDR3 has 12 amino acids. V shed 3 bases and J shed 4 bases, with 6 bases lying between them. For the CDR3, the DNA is TGTGCCAGTAGTATTGACAGCTATGGCTACACCTTC. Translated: CASSIDSYGYTF.